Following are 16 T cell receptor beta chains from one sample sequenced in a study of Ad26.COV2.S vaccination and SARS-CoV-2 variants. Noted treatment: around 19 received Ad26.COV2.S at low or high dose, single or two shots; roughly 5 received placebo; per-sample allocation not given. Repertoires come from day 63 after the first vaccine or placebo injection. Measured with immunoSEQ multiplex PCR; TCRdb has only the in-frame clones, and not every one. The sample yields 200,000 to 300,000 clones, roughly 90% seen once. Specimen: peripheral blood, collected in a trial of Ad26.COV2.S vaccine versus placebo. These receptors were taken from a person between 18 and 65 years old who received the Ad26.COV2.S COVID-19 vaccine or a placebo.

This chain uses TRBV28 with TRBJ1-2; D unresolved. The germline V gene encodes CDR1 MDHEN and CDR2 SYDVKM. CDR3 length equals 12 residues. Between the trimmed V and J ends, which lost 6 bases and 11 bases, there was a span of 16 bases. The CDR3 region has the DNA TGTGCCAGCAGCTCATACTCAGACCAGTACACCTTC. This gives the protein CASSSYSDQYTF.

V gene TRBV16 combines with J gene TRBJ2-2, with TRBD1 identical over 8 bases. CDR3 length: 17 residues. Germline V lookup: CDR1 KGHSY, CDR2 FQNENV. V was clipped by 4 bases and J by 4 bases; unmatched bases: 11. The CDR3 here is CASSLHRGAPGTGELFF. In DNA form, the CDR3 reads TGTGCCAGCAGCCTGCACAGGGGGGCCCCAGGCACCGGGGAGCTGTTTTTT.

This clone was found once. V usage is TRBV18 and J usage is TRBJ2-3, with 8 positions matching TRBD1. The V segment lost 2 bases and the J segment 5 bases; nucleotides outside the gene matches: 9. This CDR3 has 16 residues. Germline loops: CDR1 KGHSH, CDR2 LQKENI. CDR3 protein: CASSPVPGQVIDTQYF. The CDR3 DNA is TGTGCCAGCTCACCAGTACCGGGACAGGTCATAGATACGCAGTATTTT.

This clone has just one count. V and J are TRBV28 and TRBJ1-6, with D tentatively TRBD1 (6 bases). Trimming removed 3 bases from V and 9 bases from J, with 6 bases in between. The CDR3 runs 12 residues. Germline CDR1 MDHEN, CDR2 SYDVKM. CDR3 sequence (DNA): TGTGCCAGCAGTTTCAGGGGTTCACCCCTCCACTTT. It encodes CASSFRGSPLHF.

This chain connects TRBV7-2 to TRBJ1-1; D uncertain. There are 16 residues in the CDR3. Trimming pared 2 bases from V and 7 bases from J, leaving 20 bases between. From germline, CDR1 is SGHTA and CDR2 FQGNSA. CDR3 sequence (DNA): TGTGCCAGCAGCTTAACCCCGGCGTGGGGTGGCGATGAAGCTTTCTTT. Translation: CASSLTPAWGGDEAFF.

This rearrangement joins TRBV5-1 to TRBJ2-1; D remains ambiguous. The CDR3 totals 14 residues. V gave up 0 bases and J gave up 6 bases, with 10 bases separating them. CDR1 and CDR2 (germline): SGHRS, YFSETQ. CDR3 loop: CASSLDPGPNEQFF. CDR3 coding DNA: TGCGCCAGCAGCTTGGACCCAGGACCCAATGAGCAGTTCTTC.

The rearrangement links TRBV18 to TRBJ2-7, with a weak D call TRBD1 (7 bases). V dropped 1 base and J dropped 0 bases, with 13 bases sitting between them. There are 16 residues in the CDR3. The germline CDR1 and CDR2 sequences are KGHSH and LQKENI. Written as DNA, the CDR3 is TGTGCCAGCTCACCACAGGAGGGGGCCAGCTCCTACGAGCAGTACTTC. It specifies CASSPQEGASSYEQYF. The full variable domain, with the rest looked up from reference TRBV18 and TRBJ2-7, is NAGVMQNPRHLVRRRGQEARLRCSPMKGHSHVYWYRQLPEEGLKFMVYLQKENIIDESGMPKERFSAEFPKEGPSILRIQQVVRGDSAAYFCASSPQEGASSYEQYFGPGTRLTVT.

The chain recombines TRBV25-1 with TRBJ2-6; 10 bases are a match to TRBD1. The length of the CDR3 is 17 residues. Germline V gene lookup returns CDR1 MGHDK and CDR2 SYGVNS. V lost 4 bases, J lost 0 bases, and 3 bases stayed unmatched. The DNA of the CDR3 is TGTGCCAGCAGTGGGACAGGGGGTCTCTCTGGGGCCAACGTCCTGACTTTC. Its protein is CASSGTGGLSGANVLTF.

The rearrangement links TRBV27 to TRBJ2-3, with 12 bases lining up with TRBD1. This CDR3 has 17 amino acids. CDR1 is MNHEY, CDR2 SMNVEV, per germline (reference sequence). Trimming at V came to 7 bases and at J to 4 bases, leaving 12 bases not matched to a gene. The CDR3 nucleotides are TGTGCCAGCACCGAACAGGGGACAGGGGGCGTGGCAGATACGCAGTATTTT. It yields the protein CASTEQGTGGVADTQYF.

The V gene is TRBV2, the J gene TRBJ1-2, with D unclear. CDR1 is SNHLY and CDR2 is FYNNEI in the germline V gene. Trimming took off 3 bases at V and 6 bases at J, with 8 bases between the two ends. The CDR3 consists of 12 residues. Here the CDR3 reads CASSDSGDGYTF. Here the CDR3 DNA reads TGTGCCAGCAGTGATTCTGGGGATGGCTACACCTTC.

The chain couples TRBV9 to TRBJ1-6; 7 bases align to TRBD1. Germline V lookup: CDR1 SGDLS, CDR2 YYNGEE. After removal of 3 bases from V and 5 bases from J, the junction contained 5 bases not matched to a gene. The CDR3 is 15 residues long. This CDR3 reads CASSETGPNNSPLHF. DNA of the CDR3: TGTGCCAGCAGCGAGACAGGGCCGAATAATTCACCCCTCCACTTT.

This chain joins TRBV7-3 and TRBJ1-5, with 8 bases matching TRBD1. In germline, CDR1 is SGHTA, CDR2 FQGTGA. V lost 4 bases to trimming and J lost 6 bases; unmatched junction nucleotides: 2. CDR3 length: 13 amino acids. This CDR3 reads CASSSQGGQPQHF. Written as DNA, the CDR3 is TGTGCCAGCAGCTCACAGGGGGGTCAGCCCCAGCATTTT.

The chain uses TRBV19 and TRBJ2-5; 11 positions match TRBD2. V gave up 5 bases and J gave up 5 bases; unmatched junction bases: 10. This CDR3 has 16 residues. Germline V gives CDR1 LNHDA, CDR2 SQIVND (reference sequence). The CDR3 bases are TGTGCCAGTAGTTTCCATAGCGGGGGGGCCTGGGAGACCCAGTACTTC. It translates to CASSFHSGGAWETQYF.

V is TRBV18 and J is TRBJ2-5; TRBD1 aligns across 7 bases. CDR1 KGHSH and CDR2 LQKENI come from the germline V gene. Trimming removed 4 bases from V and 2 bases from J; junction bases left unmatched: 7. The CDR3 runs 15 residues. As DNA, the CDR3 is TGTGCCAGCTCACTCAGACAGGGATCGCAAGAGACCCAGTACTTC. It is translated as CASSLRQGSQETQYF.

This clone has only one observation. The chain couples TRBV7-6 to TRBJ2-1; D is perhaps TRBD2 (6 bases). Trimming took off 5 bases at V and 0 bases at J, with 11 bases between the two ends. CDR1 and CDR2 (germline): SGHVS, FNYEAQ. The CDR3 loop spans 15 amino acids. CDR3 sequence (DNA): TGTGCCAGCAGCCTTAGCGGCAGCTCCTACAATGAGCAGTTCTTC. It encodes CASSLSGSSYNEQFF. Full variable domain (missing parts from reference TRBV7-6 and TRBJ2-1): GAGVSQSPRYKVTKRGQDVALRCDPISGHVSLYWYRQALGQGPEFLTYFNYEAQQDKSGLPNDRFSAERPEGSISTLTIQRTEQRDSAMYRCASSLSGSSYNEQFFGPGTRLTVL.

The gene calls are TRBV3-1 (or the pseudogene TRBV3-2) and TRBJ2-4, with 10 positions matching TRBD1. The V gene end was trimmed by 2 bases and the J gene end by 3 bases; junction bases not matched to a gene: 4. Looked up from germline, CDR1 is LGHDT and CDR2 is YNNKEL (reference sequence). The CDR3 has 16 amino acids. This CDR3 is CASSQPRTGGKNIQYF. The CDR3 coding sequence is TGTGCCAGCAGCCAACCTCGGACAGGGGGCAAAAACATTCAGTACTTC.